This T cell receptor beta chain was recovered during a study of patients and donors after allogeneic stem cell transplantation. The table lists this clonotype with a few counts. The CDR3 runs to 16 residues. Germline V lookup: CDR1 SGHTA, CDR2 FQGNSA. Trimming shortened V by 5 bases and J by 3 bases, and 16 bases separated the two germline ends. TCRdb ran MiXCR on the RT-PCR reads and lists one entry per CDR3 protein. The top ten clones hold 11% of a sample with roughly 230,000 distinct CDR3 sequences, roughly 13% of them seen once. The genes are TRBV7-2 and TRBJ1-4, with D possibly matching TRBD1 (5 bases). What was sequenced was blood, either unsorted or a sorted T cell fraction (not recorded which). This TCR derives from a human donor who was either an allogeneic HSCT recipient or a stem cell or donor lymphocyte infusion donor (not recorded which). It is not recorded whose cells these are; they may come from a transplant donor. The CDR3 DNA is TGTGCCAGCAGCCCGACTAGGGGTGCGGCTAATGAAAAACTGTTTTTT. Translation: CASSPTRGAANEKLFF.